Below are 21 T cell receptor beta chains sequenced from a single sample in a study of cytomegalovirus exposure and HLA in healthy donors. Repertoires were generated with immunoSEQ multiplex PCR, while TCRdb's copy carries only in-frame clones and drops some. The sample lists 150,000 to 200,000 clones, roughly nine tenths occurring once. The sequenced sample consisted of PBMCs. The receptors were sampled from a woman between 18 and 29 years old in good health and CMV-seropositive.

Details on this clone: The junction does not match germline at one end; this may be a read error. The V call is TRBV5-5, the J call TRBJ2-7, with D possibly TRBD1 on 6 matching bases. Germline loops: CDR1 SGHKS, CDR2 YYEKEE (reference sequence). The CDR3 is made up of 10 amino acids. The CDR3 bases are TGTGCCAGCAAACAGGGTTTTGCGGGCTTC. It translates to CASKQGFAGF.

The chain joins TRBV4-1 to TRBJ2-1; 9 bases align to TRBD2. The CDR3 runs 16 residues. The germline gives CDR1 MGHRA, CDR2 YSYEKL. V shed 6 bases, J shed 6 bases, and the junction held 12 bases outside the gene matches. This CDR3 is CASSTKLAGLVNEQFF. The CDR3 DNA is TGCGCCAGCAGTACAAAACTAGCGGGTTTAGTCAATGAGCAGTTCTTC.

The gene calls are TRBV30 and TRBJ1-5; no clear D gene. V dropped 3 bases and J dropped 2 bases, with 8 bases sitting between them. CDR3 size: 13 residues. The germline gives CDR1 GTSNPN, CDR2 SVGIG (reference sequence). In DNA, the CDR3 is TGTGCCTGGAGCGCGATGGGCAATCAGCCCCAGCATTTT. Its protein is CAWSAMGNQPQHF.

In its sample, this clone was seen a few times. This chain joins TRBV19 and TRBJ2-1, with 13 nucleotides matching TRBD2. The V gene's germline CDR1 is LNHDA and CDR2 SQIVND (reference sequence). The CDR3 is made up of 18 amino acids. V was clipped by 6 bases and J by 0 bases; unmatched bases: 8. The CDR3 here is CASRPGLAGISSYNEQFF. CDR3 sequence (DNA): TGTGCCAGTAGACCGGGACTAGCGGGAATAAGCTCCTACAATGAGCAGTTCTTC.

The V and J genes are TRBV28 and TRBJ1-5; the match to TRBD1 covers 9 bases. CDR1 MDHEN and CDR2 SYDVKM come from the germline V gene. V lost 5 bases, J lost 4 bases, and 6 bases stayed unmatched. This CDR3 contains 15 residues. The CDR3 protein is CASSPTGTGNQPQHF. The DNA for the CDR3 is TGTGCCAGCAGTCCAACGGGGACAGGGAATCAGCCCCAGCATTTT.

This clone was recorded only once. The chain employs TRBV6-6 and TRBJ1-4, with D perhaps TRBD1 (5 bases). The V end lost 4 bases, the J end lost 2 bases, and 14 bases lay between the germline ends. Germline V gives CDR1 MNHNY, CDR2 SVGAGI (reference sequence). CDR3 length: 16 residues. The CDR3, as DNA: TGTGCCAGCAGTTGGGGCATGCTGGGGACTAATGAAAAACTGTTTTTT. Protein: CASSWGMLGTNEKLFF.

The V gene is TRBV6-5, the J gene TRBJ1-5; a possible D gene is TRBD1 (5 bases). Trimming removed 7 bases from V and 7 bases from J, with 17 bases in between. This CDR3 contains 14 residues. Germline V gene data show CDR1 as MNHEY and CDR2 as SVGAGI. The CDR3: CASTFNRGGQPQHF. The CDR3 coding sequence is TGTGCCAGCACCTTTAATAGGGGTGGGCAGCCCCAGCATTTT.

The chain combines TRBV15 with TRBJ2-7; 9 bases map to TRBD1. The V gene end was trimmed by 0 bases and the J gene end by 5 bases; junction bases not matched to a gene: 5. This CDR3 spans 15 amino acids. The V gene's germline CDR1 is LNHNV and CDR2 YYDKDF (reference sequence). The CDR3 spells CATSRDPRTGDEQYF. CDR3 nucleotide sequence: TGTGCCACCAGCAGAGATCCCCGGACAGGGGACGAGCAGTACTTC.

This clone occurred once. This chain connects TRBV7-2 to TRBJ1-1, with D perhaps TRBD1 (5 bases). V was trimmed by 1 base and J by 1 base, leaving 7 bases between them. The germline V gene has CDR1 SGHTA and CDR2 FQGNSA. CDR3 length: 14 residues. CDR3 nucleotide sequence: TGTGCCAGCAGCTTAGGCAGGGCGAACACTGAAGCTTTCTTT. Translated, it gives CASSLGRANTEAFF.

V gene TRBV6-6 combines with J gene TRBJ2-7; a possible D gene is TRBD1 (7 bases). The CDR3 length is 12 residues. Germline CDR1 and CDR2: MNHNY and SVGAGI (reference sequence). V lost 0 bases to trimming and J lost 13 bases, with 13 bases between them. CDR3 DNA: TGTGCCAGCAGTTACTCGGAGGGGGCAAGATACTTC. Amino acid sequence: CASSYSEGARYF.

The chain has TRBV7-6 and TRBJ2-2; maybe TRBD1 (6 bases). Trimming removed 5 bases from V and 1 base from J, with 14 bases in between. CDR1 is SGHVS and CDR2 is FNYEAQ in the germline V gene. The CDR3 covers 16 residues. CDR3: CASSPPPGQNTGELFF. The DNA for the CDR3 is TGTGCCAGCAGCCCTCCCCCGGGACAGAACACCGGGGAGCTGTTTTTT.

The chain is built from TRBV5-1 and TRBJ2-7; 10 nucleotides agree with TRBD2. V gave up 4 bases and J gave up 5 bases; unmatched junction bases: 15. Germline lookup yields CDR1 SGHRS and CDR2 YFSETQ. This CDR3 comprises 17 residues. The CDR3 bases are TGCGCCAGCAGCCGTCTCACTGTAGCGGGAGGTTCCGACGAGCAGTACTTC. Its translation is CASSRLTVAGGSDEQYF. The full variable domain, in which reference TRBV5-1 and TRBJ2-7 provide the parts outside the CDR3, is KAGVTQTPRYLIKTRGQQVTLSCSPISGHRSVSWYQQTPGQGLQFLFEYFSETQRNKGNFPGRFSGRQFSNSRSEMNVSTLELGDSALYLCASSRLTVAGGSDEQYFGPGTRLTVT.

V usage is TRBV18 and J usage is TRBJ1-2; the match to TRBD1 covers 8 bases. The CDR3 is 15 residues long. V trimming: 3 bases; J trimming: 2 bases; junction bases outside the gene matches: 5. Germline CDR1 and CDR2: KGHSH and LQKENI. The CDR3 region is CASSPGTGGNYGYTF. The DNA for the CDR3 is TGTGCCAGCTCACCTGGGACAGGCGGCAACTATGGCTACACCTTC.

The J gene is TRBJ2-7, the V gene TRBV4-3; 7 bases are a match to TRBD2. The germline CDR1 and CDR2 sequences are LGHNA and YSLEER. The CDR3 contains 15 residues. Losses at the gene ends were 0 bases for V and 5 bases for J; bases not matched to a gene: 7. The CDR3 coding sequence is TGCGCCAGCAGCCAAGATGGAGGGCGGGGGAACGAGCAGTACTTC. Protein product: CASSQDGGRGNEQYF.

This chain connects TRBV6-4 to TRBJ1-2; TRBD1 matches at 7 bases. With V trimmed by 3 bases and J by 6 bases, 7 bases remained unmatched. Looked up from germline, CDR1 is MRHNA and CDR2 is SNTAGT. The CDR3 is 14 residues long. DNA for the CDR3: TGTGCCAGCAGTGATGGGACAGATGGGGATGGCTACACCTTC. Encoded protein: CASSDGTDGDGYTF.

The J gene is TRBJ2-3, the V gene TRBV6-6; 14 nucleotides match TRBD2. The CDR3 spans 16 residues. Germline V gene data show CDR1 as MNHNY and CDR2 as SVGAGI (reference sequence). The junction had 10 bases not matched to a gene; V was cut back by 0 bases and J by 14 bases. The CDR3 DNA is TGTGCCAGCAGTTACTCTTCCGGGACTAGCGGGAGTAAAGGGTATTTT. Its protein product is CASSYSSGTSGSKGYF.

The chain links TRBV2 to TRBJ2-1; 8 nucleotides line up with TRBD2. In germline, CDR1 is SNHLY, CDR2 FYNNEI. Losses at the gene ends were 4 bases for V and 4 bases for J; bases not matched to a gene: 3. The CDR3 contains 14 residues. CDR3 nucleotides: TGTGCCAGCAGTGTTGGCGGGAGGTACAATGAGCAGTTCTTC. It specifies CASSVGGRYNEQFF. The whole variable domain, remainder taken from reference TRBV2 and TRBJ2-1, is EPEVTQTPSHQVTQMGQEVILRCVPISNHLYFYWYRQILGQKVEFLVSFYNNEISEKSEIFDDQFSVERPDGSNFTLKIRSTKLEDSAMYFCASSVGGRYNEQFFGPGTRLTVL.

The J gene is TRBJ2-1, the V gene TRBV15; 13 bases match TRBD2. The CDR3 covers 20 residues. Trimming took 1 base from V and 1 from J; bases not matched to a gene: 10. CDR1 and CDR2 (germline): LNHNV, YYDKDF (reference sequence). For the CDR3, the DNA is TGTGCCACCAGCAGAGGGGCCGGGACTAGCGGGAAGGGGTCCTACAATGAGCAGTTCTTC. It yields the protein CATSRGAGTSGKGSYNEQFF.

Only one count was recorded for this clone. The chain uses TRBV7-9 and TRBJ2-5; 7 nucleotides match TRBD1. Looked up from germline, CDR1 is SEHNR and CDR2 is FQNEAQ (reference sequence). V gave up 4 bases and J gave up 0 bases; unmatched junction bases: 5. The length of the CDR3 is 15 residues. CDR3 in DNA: TGTGCCAGCAGCTACCTACAGGGGTACCAAGAGACCCAGTACTTC. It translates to CASSYLQGYQETQYF.

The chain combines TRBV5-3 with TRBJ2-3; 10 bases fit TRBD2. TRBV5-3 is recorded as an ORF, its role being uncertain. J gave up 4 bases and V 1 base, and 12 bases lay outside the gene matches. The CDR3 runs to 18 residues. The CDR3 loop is CARSLYLGLAGEADTQYF. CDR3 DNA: TGTGCCAGAAGCTTGTATTTGGGCCTAGCGGGAGAAGCAGATACGCAGTATTTT.

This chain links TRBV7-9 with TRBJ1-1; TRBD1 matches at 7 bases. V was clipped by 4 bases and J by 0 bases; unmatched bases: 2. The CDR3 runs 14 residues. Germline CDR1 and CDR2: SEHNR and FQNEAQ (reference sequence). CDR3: CASSWTGMNTEAFF. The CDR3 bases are TGTGCCAGCAGCTGGACAGGAATGAACACTGAAGCTTTCTTT. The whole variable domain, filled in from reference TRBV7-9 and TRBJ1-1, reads DTGVSQNPRHKITKRGQNVTFRCDPISEHNRLYWYRQTLGQGPEFLTYFQNEAQLEKSRLLSDRFSAERPKGSFSTLEIQRTEQGDSAMYLCASSWTGMNTEAFFGQGTRLTVV.